The entry that follows covers one TCR beta chain sequence. Its antigen is currently unknown. Looked up from germline, CDR1 is SNHLY and CDR2 is FYNNEI. V was pared by 2 bases and J by 7 bases, with 11 bases between. This CDR3 contains 13 residues. These data belong to a study of siplizumab effects on memory and regulatory T cells. The table came from immunoSEQ multiplex PCR; TCRdb's copy has only in-frame clones and leaves some out. Among some 100,000 clones listed, approximately 94% were seen once. Findings and caveats of the study: Siplizumab significantly decreased alloreactive sequences from unstimulated CD4+ memory cells. A small minority of alloreactive clones were mapped to unstimulated subsets.

The TCR comes from a human donor in good health. The sample was non-Treg CD4+ T cells sorted from blood. The chain links TRBV2 to TRBJ2-5, with TRBD2 as a possible D gene (7 bases). For the CDR3, the DNA is TGTGCCAGCAGTGAAAACAGGGAGGGGACCCAGTACTTC. Amino acid sequence: CASSENREGTQYF.